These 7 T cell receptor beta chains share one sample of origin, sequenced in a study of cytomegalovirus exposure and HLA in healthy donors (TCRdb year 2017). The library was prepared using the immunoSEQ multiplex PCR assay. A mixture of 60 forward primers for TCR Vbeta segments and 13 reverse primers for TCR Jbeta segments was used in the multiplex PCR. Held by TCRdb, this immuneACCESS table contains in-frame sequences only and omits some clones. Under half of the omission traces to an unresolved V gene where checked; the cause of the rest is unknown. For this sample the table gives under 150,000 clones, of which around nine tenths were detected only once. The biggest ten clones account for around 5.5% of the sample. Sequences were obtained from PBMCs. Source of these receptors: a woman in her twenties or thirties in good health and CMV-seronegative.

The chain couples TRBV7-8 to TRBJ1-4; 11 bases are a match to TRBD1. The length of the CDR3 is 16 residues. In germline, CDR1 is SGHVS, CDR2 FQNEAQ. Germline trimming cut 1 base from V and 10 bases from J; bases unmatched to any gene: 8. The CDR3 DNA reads TGTGCCAGCAGCTTAGGGACAGGGGGCTCGAGAGGAAAACTGTTTTTT. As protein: CASSLGTGGSRGKLFF. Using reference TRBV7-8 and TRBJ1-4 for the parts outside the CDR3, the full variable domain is GAGVSQSPRYKVAKRGQDVALRCDPISGHVSLFWYQQALGQGPEFLTYFQNEAQLDKSGLPSDRFFAERPEGSVSTLKIQRTQQEDSAVYLCASSLGTGGSRGKLFFGSGTQLSVL.

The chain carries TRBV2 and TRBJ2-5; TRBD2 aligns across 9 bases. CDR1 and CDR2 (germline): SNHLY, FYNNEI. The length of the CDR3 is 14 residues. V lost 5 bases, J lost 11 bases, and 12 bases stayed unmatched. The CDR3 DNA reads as TGTGCCAGCAGTCCCGGGACTAGCTGGTGGGAGCAGTACTTC. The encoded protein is CASSPGTSWWEQYF.

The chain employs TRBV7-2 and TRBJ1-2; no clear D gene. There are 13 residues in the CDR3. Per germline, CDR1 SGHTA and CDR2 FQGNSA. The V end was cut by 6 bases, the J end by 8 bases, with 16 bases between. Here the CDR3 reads CASSRSVMRGYTF. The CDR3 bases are TGTGCCAGCAGTCGCAGTGTAATGCGGGGCTACACCTTC. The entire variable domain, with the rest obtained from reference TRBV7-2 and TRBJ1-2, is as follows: GAGVSQSPSNKVTEKGKDVELRCDPISGHTALYWYRQSLGQGLEFLIYFQGNSAPDKSGLPSDRFSAERTGGSVSTLTIQRTQQEDSAVYLCASSRSVMRGYTFGSGTRLTVV.

CDR3 sequence: CASSQVLAGGSNEQFF. Written as DNA, the CDR3 is TGCGCCAGCAGCCAAGTACTAGCGGGAGGGTCCAATGAGCAGTTCTTC. The genes are TRBV4-3 and TRBJ2-1, with TRBD2 identical over 13 bases. This CDR3 spans 16 amino acids. The junction had 3 bases not matched to a gene; V was cut back by 1 base and J by 6 bases. Per germline, CDR1 LGHNA and CDR2 YSLEER.

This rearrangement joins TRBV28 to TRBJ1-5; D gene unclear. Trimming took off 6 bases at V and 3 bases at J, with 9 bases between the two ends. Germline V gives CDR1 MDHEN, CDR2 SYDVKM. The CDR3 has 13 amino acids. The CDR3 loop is CASRSHANQPQHF. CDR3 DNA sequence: TGTGCCAGCAGGTCACACGCCAATCAGCCCCAGCATTTT.

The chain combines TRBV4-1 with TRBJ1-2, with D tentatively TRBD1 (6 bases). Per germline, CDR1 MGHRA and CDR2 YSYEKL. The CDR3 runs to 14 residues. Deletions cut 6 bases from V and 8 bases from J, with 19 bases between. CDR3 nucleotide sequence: TGCGCCAGCAGTCAGCCCGGGGGGCTGGACGGCTACACCTTC. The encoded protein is CASSQPGGLDGYTF.

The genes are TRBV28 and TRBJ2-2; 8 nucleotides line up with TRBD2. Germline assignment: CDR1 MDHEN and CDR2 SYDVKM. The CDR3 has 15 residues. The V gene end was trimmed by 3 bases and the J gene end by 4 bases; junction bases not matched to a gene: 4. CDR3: CASSFRGGSTGELFF. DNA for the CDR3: TGTGCCAGCAGTTTCCGGGGGGGGAGCACCGGGGAGCTGTTTTTT.